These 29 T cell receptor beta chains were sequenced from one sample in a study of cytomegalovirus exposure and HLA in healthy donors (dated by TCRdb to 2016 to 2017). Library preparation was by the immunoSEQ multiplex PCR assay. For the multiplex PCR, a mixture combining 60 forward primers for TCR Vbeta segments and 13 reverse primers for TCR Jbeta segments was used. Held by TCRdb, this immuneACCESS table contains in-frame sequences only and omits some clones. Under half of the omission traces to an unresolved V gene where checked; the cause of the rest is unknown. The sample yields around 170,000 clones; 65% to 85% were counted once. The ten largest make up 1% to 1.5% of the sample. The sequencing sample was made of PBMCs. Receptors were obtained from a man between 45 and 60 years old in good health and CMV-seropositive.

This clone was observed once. The CDR3 sequence is CASSPGTPNNEQFF. CDR3 in DNA: TGTGCCAGCTCACCAGGGACACCTAACAATGAGCAGTTCTTC. The rearrangement links TRBV18 to TRBJ2-1; D might be TRBD1 (6 bases). This CDR3 contains 14 residues. V was shortened by 2 bases and J by 5 bases, with 10 bases between the two germline ends. Germline-derived CDR1 and CDR2 are KGHSH and LQKENI. Filled out from reference TRBV18 and TRBJ2-1, the complete variable domain reads NAGVMQNPRHLVRRRGQEARLRCSPMKGHSHVYWYRQLPEEGLKFMVYLQKENIIDESGMPKERFSAEFPKEGPSILRIQQVVRGDSAAYFCASSPGTPNNEQFFGPGTRLTVL.

CDR3 protein: CASSPGTGQETQYF. The CDR3, as DNA: TGCGCCAGCAGCCCCGGGACAGGTCAAGAGACCCAGTACTTC. V usage is TRBV4-1 and J usage is TRBJ2-5; 8 bases line up with TRBD1. The CDR3 contains 14 residues. The V segment lost 4 bases and the J segment 2 bases; nucleotides outside the gene matches: 3. The germline gives CDR1 MGHRA, CDR2 YSYEKL.

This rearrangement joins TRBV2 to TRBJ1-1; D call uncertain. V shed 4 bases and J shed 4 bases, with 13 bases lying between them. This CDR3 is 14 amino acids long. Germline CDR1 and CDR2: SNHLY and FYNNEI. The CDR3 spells CASSVYRSITEAFF. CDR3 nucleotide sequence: TGTGCCAGCAGTGTTTACAGATCGATCACTGAAGCTTTCTTT.

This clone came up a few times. CDR3 sequence reads: CASSLVGQGYSPLHF. Written as DNA, the CDR3 is TGTGCCAGCAGCTTAGTCGGTCAGGGTTATTCACCCCTCCACTTT. The chain has TRBV11-2 and TRBJ1-6, with D possibly matching TRBD1 (5 bases). Germline CDR1 SGHAT, CDR2 FQNNGV. The CDR3 covers 15 residues. The V and J ends lost 1 base and 8 bases respectively, with 12 bases between them.

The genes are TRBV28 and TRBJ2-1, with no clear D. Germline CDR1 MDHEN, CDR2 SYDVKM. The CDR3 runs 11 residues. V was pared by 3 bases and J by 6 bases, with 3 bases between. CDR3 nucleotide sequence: TGTGCCAGCAGTTTCATCAATGAGCAGTTCTTC. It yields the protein CASSFINEQFF.

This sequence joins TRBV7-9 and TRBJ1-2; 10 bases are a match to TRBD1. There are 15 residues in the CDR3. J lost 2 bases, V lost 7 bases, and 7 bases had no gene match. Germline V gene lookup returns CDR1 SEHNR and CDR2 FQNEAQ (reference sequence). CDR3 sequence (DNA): TGTGCCAGCACCCCGGGACAGGGGAGGAACTATGGCTACACCTTC. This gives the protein CASTPGQGRNYGYTF.

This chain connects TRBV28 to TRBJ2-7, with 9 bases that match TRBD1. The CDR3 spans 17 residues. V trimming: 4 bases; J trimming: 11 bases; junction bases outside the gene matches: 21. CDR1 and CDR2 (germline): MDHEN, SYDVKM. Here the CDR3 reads CASSSGGLGTGKEREYF. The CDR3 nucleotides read TGTGCCAGCAGTTCAGGGGGCCTCGGGACAGGGAAAGAAAGGGAGTACTTC.

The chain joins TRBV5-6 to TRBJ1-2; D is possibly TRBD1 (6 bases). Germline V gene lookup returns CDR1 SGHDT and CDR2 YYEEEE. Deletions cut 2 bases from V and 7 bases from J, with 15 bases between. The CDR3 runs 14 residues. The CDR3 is CASSLETGLSGYTF. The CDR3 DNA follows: TGTGCCAGCAGCTTAGAAACAGGGTTAAGTGGCTACACCTTC.

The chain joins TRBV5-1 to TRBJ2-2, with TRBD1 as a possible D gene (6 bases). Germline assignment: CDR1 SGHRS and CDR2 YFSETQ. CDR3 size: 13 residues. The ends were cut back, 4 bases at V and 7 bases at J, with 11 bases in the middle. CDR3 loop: CASSTEGGGELFF. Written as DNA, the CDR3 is TGCGCCAGCAGCACCGAAGGGGGCGGGGAGCTGTTTTTT.

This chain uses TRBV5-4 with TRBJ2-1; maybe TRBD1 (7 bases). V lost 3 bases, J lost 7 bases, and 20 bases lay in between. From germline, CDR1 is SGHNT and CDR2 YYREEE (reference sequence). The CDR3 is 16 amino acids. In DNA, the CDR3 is TGTGCCAGCAGCTCGAGACAGGGAGGTCCGGCAAATGAGCAGTTCTTC. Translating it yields CASSSRQGGPANEQFF.

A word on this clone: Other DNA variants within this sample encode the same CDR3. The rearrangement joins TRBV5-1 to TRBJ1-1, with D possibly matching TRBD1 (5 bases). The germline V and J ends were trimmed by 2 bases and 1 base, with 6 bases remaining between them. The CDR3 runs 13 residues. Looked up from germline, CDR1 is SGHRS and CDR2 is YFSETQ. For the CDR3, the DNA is TGCGCCAGCAGCTTCGGGGGGAACACTGAAGCTTTCTTT. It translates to CASSFGGNTEAFF.

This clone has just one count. The CDR3 sequence: CASSFWGGRANQPQHF. The CDR3 region has the DNA TGTGCCAGCAGCTTTTGGGGGGGCAGGGCCAATCAGCCCCAGCATTTT. The chain has TRBV7-2 and TRBJ1-5, with a possible D match to TRBD1 (6 bases). The CDR3 has 16 amino acids. Looked up from germline, CDR1 is SGHTA and CDR2 is FQGNSA. Trimming cost V 3 bases and J 3 bases, with 15 bases left between them.

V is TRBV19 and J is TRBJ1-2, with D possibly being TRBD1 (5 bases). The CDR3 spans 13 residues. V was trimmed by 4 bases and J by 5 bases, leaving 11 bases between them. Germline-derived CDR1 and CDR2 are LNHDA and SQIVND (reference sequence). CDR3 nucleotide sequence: TGTGCCAGTAGTACCCCGAACAGGTATGGCTACACCTTC. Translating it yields CASSTPNRYGYTF.

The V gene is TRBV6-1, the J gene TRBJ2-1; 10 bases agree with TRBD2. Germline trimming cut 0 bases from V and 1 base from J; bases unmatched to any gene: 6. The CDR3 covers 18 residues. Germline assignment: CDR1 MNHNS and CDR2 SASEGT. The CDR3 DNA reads TGTGCCAGCAGTGAAGCCAAAACTAGCGGGATATCCTACAATGAGCAGTTCTTC. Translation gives CASSEAKTSGISYNEQFF.

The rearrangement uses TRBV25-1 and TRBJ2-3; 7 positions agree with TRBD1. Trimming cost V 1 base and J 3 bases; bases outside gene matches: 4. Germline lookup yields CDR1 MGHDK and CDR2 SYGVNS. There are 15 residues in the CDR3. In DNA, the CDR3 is TGTGCCAGCAGTGAATCCAGGGGGTCTACAGATACGCAGTATTTT. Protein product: CASSESRGSTDTQYF.

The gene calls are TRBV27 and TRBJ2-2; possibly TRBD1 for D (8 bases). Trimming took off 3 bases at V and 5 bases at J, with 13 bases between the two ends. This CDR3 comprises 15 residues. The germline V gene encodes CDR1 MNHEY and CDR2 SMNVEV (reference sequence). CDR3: CASSLNRGGTGELFF. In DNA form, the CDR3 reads TGTGCCAGCAGTTTGAACAGGGGGGGGACCGGGGAGCTGTTTTTT.

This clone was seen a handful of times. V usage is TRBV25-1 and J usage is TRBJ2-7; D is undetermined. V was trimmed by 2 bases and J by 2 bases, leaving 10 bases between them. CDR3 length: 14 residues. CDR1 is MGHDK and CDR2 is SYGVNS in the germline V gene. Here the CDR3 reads CASSERTTPYEQYF. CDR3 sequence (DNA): TGTGCCAGCAGTGAAAGAACTACCCCCTACGAGCAGTACTTC.

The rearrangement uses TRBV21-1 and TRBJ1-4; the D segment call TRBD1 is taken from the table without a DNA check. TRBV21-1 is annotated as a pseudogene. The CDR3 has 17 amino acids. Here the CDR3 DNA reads TGTGCCAGCAGCAAAGATGGGCCGGGACAGCATAATGAAAAACTGTTTTTT. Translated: CASSKDGPGQHNEKLFF.

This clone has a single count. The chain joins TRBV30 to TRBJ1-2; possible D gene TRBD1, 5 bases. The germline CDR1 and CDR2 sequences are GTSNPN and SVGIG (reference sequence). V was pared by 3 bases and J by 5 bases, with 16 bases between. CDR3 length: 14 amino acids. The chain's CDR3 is CAWSRGGGGYGYTF. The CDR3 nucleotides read TGTGCCTGGAGCCGGGGGGGTGGGGGGTATGGCTACACCTTC.

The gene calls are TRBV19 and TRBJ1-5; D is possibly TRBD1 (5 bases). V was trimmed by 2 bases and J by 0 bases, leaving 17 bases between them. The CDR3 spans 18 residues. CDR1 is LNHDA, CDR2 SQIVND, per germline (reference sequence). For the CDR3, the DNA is TGTGCCAGTAGTATATCCAGGGAAGGGCGGCGTAGCAATCAGCCCCAGCATTTT. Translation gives CASSISREGRRSNQPQHF.

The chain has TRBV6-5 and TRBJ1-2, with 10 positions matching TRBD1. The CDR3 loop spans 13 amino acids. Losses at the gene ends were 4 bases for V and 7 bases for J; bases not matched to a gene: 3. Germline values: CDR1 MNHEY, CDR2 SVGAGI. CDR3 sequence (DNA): TGTGCCAGCAGTTGGACAGGGGGGGGTGGCTACACCTTC. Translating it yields CASSWTGGGGYTF.

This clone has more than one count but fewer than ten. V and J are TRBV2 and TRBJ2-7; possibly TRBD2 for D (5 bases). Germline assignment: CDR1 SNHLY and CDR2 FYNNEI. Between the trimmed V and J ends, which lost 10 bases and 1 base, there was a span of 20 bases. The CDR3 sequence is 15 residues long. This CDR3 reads CAMLDPQRRSYEQYF. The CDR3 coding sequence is TGTGCCATGCTTGACCCGCAACGGAGGTCCTACGAGCAGTACTTC.

CDR3 nucleotides: TGCAGCGTTGATCGAGGGTTTTTTGGCTACACCTTC. Protein: CSVDRGFFGYTF. The gene calls are TRBV29-1 and TRBJ1-2; no firm D call. The CDR3 runs 12 residues. V was cut by 3 bases and J by 7 bases, with 12 bases left in between. The germline CDR1 and CDR2 sequences are SQVTM and ANQGSEA. Using reference TRBV29-1 and TRBJ1-2 for the parts outside the CDR3, the full variable domain is SAVISQKPSRDICQRGTSLTIQCQVDSQVTMMFWYRQQPGQSLTLIATANQGSEATYESGFVIDKFPISRPNLTFSTLTVSNMSPEDSSIYLCSVDRGFFGYTFGSGTRLTVV.

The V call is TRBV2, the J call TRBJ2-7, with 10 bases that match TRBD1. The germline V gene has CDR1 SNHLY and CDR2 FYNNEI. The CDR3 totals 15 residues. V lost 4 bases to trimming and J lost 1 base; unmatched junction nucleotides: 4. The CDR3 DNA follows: TGTGCCAGCAGTGCCGGACAGGGGGAATCCTACGAGCAGTACTTC. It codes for CASSAGQGESYEQYF.

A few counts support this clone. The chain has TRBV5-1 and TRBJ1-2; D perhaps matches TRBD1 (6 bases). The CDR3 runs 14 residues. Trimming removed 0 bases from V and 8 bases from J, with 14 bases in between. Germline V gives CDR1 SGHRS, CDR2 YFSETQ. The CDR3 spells CASSLARGGGGYTF. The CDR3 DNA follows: TGCGCCAGCAGCTTGGCCAGGGGCGGCGGCGGCTACACCTTC.

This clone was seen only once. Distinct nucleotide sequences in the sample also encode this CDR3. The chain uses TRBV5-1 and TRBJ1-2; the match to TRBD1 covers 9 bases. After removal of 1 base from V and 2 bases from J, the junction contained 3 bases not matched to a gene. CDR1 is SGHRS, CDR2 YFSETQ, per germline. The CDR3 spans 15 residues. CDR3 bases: TGCGCCAGCAGCTTGACAGGGGGCCAGAACTATGGCTACACCTTC. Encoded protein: CASSLTGGQNYGYTF.

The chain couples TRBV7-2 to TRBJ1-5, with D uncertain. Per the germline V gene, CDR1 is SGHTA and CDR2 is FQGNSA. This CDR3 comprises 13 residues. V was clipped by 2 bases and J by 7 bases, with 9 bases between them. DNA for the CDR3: TGTGCCAGCAGCTTACTTAAGGAGCAGCCCCAGCATTTT. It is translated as CASSLLKEQPQHF.

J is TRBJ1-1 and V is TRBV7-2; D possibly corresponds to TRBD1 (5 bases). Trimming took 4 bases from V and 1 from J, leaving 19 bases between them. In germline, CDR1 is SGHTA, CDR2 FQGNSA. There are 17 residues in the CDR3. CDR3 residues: CASSSQAMGGANTEAFF. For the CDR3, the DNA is TGTGCCAGCAGCTCTCAAGCGATGGGGGGTGCGAACACTGAAGCTTTCTTT.

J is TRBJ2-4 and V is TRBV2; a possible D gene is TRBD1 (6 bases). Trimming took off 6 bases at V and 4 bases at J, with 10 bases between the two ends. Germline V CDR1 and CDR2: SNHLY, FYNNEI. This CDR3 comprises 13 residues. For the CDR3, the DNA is TGTGCCAGCAGGACCGACAGGAAAAACATTCAGTACTTC. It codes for CASRTDRKNIQYF.